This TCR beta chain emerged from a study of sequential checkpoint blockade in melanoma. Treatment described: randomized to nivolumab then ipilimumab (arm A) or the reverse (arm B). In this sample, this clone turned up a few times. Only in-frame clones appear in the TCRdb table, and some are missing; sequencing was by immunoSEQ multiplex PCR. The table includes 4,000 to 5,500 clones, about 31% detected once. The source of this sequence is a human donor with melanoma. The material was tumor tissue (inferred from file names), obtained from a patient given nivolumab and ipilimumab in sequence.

CDR3 region: CASSHRAPNTEAFF. The CDR3 coding sequence is TGTGCCAGTAGTCACAGGGCGCCGAACACTGAAGCTTTCTTT. The chain uses TRBV19 and TRBJ1-1; D may be TRBD1 (6 bases). This CDR3 is built from 14 residues. From germline, CDR1 is LNHDA and CDR2 SQIVND (reference sequence). V was pared by 5 bases and J by 1 base, with 11 bases between.